The 4 T cell receptor beta chains reported below all come from one sample, sequenced in a study of cytomegalovirus exposure and HLA in healthy donors. PCR employed 60 Vbeta and 13 Jbeta primers. Sequencing was performed with immunoSEQ multiplex PCR; in TCRdb, only in-frame clones are kept and a portion is missing. The profile shows some 67,000 clones, 85% to 90% of them singletons. The specimen was PBMCs. Receptor source: a woman aged 25 to 39 in good health and CMV-seropositive.

This clone was detected a few times. This rearrangement joins TRBV6-5 to TRBJ2-7, with TRBD1 identical over 7 bases. Germline trimming cut 6 bases from V and 3 bases from J; bases unmatched to any gene: 8. This CDR3 is 14 amino acids long. Germline CDR1 and CDR2: MNHEY and SVGAGI. The CDR3 sequence is CASRWRQGNYEQYF. Here the CDR3 DNA reads TGTGCCAGCAGATGGAGACAGGGAAACTACGAGCAGTACTTC.

The V gene is TRBV9, the J gene TRBJ1-2; TRBD1 matches 7 bases. V was clipped by 3 bases and J by 0 bases; unmatched bases: 8. Germline V gene lookup returns CDR1 SGDLS and CDR2 YYNGEE. The CDR3 length is 16 residues. The chain's CDR3 is CASSAGTVPTNYGYTF. In nucleotides, the CDR3 is TGTGCCAGCAGCGCCGGGACAGTCCCTACTAACTATGGCTACACCTTC. The variable domain in full, completed from reference TRBV9 and TRBJ1-2, reads DSGVTQTPKHLITATGQRVTLRCSPRSGDLSVYWYQQSLDQGLQFLIQYYNGEERAKGNILERFSAQQFPDLHSELNLSSLELGDSALYFCASSAGTVPTNYGYTFGSGTRLTVV.

In its sample, this clone was seen once. The V gene is TRBV5-4, the J gene TRBJ2-1; no definite D call. Germline-derived CDR1 and CDR2 are SGHNT and YYREEE (reference sequence). The CDR3 spans 14 residues. Trimming removed 5 bases at V and 7 bases at J, with 16 bases between. CDR3 sequence: CASSWQDLSNEQFF. The CDR3 nucleotides are TGTGCCAGCAGTTGGCAGGATCTTTCAAATGAGCAGTTCTTC.

V is TRBV4-1 and J is TRBJ2-5, with 10 nucleotides matching TRBD1. The CDR3 consists of 19 residues. V trimming: 1 base; J trimming: 3 bases; junction bases outside the gene matches: 14. Germline V gene lookup returns CDR1 MGHRA and CDR2 YSYEKL. In DNA, the CDR3 is TGCGCCAGCAGCCAAGGGAAGACAGGGGGCGCGGAGGAGGAAGAGACCCAGTACTTC. Encoded protein: CASSQGKTGGAEEEETQYF.